This entry describes one T cell receptor beta chain. What it binds is not known. The CDR3 length is 17 residues. Losses at the gene ends were 4 bases for V and 4 bases for J; bases not matched to a gene: 12. Germline V lookup: CDR1 SGHNT, CDR2 YYREEE (reference sequence). The data were obtained in a study of vaccination effects on CD4 cells after COVID-19. Study at large: Post-vaccine specimens arrived a median 72 days past the second dose.

The protocol was immunoSEQ multiplex PCR, while the TCRdb copy is restricted to in-frame clones and leaves out a portion. The table lists tens of thousands of clones, roughly four fifths of them singletons, with 1.2% in the top ten. The study, taken as a whole, reports: Within healthy vaccinees, only 1 of 255 vaccine-induced clones displayed cross-reactivity with common cold coronaviruses.

ViraFEST assay sequencing came after antigen-specific CD4+ T cells were expanded with viral peptide pools. Following 10 days of culture, CD4+ T cells were isolated. Vaccine administered to participants consisted of two doses of either BNT162b2 or mRNA-1273. Nucleocapsid antibodies were negative in the vaccine recipients, who had never had SARS-CoV-2 infection. The chain recombines TRBV5-4 with TRBJ2-1; TRBD1 matches at 9 bases. This specimen was CD4+ T cells from PBMCs cultured with HCoV-229E spike peptides, taken after COVID-19 vaccination. The TCR originated in a human donor who received a COVID-19 vaccine. CDR3 amino acids: CASSPSGTGIPYNEQFF. CDR3 bases: TGTGCCAGCAGCCCCTCGGGGACAGGGATACCTTACAATGAGCAGTTCTTC. The full variable domain, in which reference TRBV5-4 and TRBJ2-1 provide the parts outside the CDR3, is ETGVTQSPTHLIKTRGQQVTLRCSSQSGHNTVSWYQQALGQGPQFIFQYYREEENGRGNFPPRFSGLQFPNYSSELNVNALELDDSALYLCASSPSGTGIPYNEQFFGPGTRLTVL.